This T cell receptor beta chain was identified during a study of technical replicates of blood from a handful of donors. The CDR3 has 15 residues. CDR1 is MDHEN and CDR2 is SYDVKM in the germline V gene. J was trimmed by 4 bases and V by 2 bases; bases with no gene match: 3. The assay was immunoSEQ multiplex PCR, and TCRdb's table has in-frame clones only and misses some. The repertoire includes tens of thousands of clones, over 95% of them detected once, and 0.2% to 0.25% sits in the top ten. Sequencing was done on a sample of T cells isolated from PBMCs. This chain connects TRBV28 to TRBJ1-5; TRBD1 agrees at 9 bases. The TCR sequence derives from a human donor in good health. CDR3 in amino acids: CASSLRGQGNQPQHF. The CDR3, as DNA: TGTGCCAGCAGTTTAAGGGGACAGGGTAATCAGCCCCAGCATTTT.